This T cell receptor beta chain was sequenced during a study of neurological immune-mediated disorders. 5'RACE generated cDNA with 10-nucleotide random UMIs. From the 5' RACE reads, TCRdb called clonotypes with MiXCR, one entry per CDR3 protein. The sample shows fewer than 25,000 distinct CDR3 sequences, 13% of them seen only once. Study-wide findings and caveats: The absence of any CDR3 amino acid sequence shared by expanded clones across subjects suggests that repertoires were private in all groups. The most TCR clonal expansion was seen in HTLV-1-associated myelopathy, whereas the least was seen in multiple sclerosis, below the level in healthy controls.

In this sample, this clonotype turned up many times. Its antigen is still unknown. The unsorted libraries were generated from a total of 2 million PBMCs, which had been stored in RNAlater at -80 C. The CDR3 runs to 14 residues. After removal of 4 bases from V and 7 bases from J, the junction contained 3 bases not matched to a gene. Germline V lookup: CDR1 SGHDT, CDR2 YYEEEE. The chain recombines TRBV5-6 with TRBJ1-6; 9 bases agree with TRBD1. The material sequenced was PBMCs. This sequence was found in a woman in her thirties or forties with HTLV-1-associated myelopathy (HAM/TSP). CDR3 loop: CASSIGTGNSPLHF. The DNA for the CDR3 is TGTGCCAGCAGCATCGGGACAGGGAATTCACCCCTCCACTTT.